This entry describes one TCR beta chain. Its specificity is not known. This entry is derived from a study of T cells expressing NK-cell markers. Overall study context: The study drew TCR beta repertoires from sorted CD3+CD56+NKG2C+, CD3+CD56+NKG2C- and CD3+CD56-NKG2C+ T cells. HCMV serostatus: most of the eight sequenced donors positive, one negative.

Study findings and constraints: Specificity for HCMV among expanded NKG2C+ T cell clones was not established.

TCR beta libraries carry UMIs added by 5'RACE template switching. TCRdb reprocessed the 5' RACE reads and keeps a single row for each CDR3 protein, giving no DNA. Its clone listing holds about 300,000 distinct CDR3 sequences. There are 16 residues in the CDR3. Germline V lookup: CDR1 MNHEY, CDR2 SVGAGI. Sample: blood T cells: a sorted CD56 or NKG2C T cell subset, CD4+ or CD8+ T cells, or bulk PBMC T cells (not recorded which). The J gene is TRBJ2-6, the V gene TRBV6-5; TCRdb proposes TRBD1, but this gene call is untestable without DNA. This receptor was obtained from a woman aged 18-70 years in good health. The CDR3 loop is CASSYPRGSGANVLTF.